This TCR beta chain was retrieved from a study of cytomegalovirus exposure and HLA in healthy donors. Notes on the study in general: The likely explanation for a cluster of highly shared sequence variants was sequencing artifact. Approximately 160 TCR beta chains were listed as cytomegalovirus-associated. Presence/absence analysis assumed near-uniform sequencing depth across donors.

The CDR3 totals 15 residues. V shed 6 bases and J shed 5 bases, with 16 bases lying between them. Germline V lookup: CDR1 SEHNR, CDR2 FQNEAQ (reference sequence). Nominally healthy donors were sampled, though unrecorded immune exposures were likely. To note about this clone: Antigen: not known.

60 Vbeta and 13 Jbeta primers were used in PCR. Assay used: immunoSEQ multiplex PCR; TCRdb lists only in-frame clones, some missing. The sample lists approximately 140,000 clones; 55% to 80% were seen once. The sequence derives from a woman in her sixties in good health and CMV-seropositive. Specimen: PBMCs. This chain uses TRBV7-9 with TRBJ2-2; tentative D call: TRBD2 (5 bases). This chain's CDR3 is CASRSTPGGTGELFF. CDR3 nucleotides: TGTGCCAGCAGATCCACACCCGGAGGTACCGGGGAGCTGTTTTTT.